The TCR beta chain described here comes from a study of T-cell memory formation after mild COVID-19. TCRdb fed the 5' RACE reads into MiXCR, producing one record per CDR3 protein. This table has hundreds of thousands of distinct CDR3 sequences, about a fifth appearing once. Germline CDR1 is SEHNR and CDR2 is FQNEAQ (reference sequence). The CDR3 sequence is 19 residues long. V was clipped by 3 bases and J by 0 bases; unmatched bases: 13. The source of this sequence is an adult woman who had mild COVID-19 (a few samples of this study predate the infection). Cell type and time point are not known. J is TRBJ2-1 and V is TRBV7-9, with 8 bases lining up with TRBD1. The sequenced sample was PBMCs or a T cell subset sorted from them (not recorded which). The DNA of the CDR3 is TGTGCCAGCAGCTTTCCGGACAGGGAGACGGTGAGCTCCTACAATGAGCAGTTCTTC. It specifies CASSFPDRETVSSYNEQFF. Using reference TRBV7-9 and TRBJ2-1 for the parts outside the CDR3, the full variable domain is DTGVSQNPRHKITKRGQNVTFRCDPISEHNRLYWYRQTLGQGPEFLTYFQNEAQLEKSRLLSDRFSAERPKGSFSTLEIQRTEQGDSAMYLCASSFPDRETVSSYNEQFFGPGTRLTVL.